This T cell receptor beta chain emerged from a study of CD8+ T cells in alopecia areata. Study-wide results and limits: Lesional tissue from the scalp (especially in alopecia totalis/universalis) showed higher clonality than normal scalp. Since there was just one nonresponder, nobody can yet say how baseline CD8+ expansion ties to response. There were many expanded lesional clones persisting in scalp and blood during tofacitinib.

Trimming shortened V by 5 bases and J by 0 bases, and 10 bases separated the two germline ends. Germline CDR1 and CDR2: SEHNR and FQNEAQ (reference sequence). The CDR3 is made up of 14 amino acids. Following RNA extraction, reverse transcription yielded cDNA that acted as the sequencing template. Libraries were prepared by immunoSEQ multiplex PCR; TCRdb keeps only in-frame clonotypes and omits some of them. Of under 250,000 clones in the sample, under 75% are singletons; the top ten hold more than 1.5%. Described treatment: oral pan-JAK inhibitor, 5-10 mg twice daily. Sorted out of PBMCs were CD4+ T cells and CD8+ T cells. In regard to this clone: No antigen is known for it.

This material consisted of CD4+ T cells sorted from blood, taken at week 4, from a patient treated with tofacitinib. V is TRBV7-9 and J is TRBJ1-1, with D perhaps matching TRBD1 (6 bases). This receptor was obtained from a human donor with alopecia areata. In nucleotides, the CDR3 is TGTGCCAGCAGCCTCGGACAGTTGAACACTGAAGCTTTCTTT. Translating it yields CASSLGQLNTEAFF.